The 26 T cell receptor beta chains listed next were all sequenced from one sample in a study of neoadjuvant nivolumab and ipilimumab in lung cancer. The repertoire was sequenced with immunoSEQ multiplex PCR; TCRdb's copy has only in-frame clones and lacks some. This repertoire shows tens of thousands of clones, around 89% found once; its top ten account for 3% to 4%. Sequences were derived from blood, sampled before neoadjuvant nivolumab, alone or with ipilimumab. All receptors come from an adult with non-small cell lung cancer. Some clones in this sample may be carry-over from other donors' samples.

The genes are TRBV11-3 and TRBJ2-1; 9 nucleotides line up with TRBD2. Germline CDR1 SGHNT, CDR2 YENEEA. The ends lost 3 bases at V and 5 bases at J; junction bases unmatched: 11. This CDR3 is built from 17 residues. The CDR3 bases are TGTGCCAGCAGCTTCTCTCTAGCGGGACCCCCGGACAATGAGCAGTTCTTC. Its translation: CASSFSLAGPPDNEQFF.

V is TRBV2 and J is TRBJ2-7, with D possibly being TRBD1 or TRBD2 (5 bases each). The CDR3 contains 12 residues. The germline V gene encodes CDR1 SNHLY and CDR2 FYNNEI. With 8 bases removed from V and 6 bases from J, the gap between germline ends came to 14 bases. DNA of the CDR3: TGTGCCAGCGGAGCGGACATCCGCGAGCAGTACTTC. Translation: CASGADIREQYF.

The rearrangement uses TRBV9 and TRBJ2-1; 10 bases match TRBD2. The J segment lost 7 bases and the V segment lost 3 bases, leaving 7 bases of the junction unmatched. The CDR3 has 15 amino acids. Germline-derived CDR1 and CDR2 are SGDLS and YYNGEE. CDR3: CASSAASGSWNEQFF. Written as DNA, the CDR3 is TGTGCCAGCAGCGCCGCTAGCGGGAGCTGGAATGAGCAGTTCTTC.

This chain connects TRBV5-1 to TRBJ2-1, with 7 bases fitting TRBD2. Germline-derived CDR1 and CDR2 are SGHRS and YFSETQ. The CDR3 has 14 amino acids. V dropped 4 bases and J dropped 4; count of bases not matched to a gene: 5. CDR3: CASSGSGIYNEQFF. CDR3 nucleotides: TGCGCCAGCAGCGGGAGCGGGATATACAATGAGCAGTTCTTC.

CDR3 bases: TGCAGCGTTGGATACGCGTATGGGGAGCTGTTTTTT. This gives the protein CSVGYAYGELFF. This chain links TRBV29-1 with TRBJ2-2; the D is unclear. Trimming removed 4 bases from V and 8 bases from J, with 11 bases in between. The CDR3 is 12 amino acids. Germline lookup yields CDR1 SQVTM and CDR2 ANQGSEA.

CDR3: CAWSTRGTDTQYF. The CDR3, as DNA: TGTGCCTGGAGTACCCGGGGCACAGATACGCAGTATTTT. The chain recombines TRBV30 with TRBJ2-3; D gene ambiguous. The V gene's germline CDR1 is GTSNPN and CDR2 SVGIG (reference sequence). V shed 2 bases and J shed 1 base, with 7 bases lying between them. The CDR3 sequence is 13 residues long.

The chain uses TRBV7-6 and TRBJ2-3; no reliable D call. V lost 5 bases and J lost 4, with 19 bases in between. The CDR3 covers 16 residues. The germline gives CDR1 SGHVS, CDR2 FNYEAQ. The CDR3 DNA reads as TGTGCCAGCAGCGGAAGTGGCCTCAAAAGCGCAGATACGCAGTATTTT. As protein: CASSGSGLKSADTQYF.

This clone is a singleton in its sample. V gene TRBV18 combines with J gene TRBJ2-3; 10 positions match TRBD2. Per the germline V gene, CDR1 is KGHSH and CDR2 is LQKENI. V shed 3 bases, J shed 0 bases, and the junction held 9 bases outside the gene matches. The CDR3 is 18 residues long. The CDR3 DNA reads as TGTGCCAGCTCACCCGGGACTAGCGCTCACATAAGCACAGATACGCAGTATTTT. Its protein is CASSPGTSAHISTDTQYF.

This clone was detected once. The gene calls are TRBV5-4 and TRBJ2-3, with 15 positions matching TRBD2. Germline V gene lookup returns CDR1 SGHNT and CDR2 YYREEE (reference sequence). With V trimmed by 4 bases and J by 5 bases, 8 bases remained unmatched. The CDR3 contains 17 residues. This CDR3 reads CASSPRGLAGGGDTQYF. CDR3 sequence (DNA): TGTGCCAGCAGCCCGCGGGGACTAGCGGGAGGAGGAGATACGCAGTATTTT.

V and J are TRBV5-1 and TRBJ2-5; D gene ambiguous. The germline V gene has CDR1 SGHRS and CDR2 YFSETQ. The V gene lost 0 bases and the J gene lost 2 bases, with 8 bases spanning the gap. The CDR3 has 14 amino acids. The CDR3, as DNA: TGCGCCAGCAGCTTGGCGACCCAACAAGAGACCCAGTACTTC. It is translated as CASSLATQQETQYF.

V is TRBV9 and J is TRBJ1-3; D remains ambiguous. Trimming pared 4 bases from V and 4 bases from J, leaving 12 bases between. The germline V gene has CDR1 SGDLS and CDR2 YYNGEE. CDR3 length: 14 residues. The CDR3: CASSSRTAGNTIYF. CDR3 in DNA: TGTGCCAGCAGCTCCCGGACGGCGGGAAACACCATATATTTT.

V is TRBV18 and J is TRBJ1-1; TRBD1 agrees at 9 bases. V shed 2 bases, J shed 11 bases, and the junction held 9 bases outside the gene matches. Germline-derived CDR1 and CDR2 are KGHSH and LQKENI. The CDR3 sequence is 14 residues long. The chain's CDR3 is CASSPVKQGAAAFF. CDR3 DNA: TGTGCCAGCTCACCAGTCAAACAGGGGGCCGCGGCTTTCTTT.

This chain joins TRBV5-1 and TRBJ2-1; possibly TRBD1 for D (5 bases). The CDR3 runs 11 residues. From germline, CDR1 is SGHRS and CDR2 YFSETQ. The V gene lost 4 bases and the J gene lost 9 bases, with 8 bases spanning the gap. The CDR3, as DNA: TGCGCCAGCAGCAGACAGTTTGAGCAGTTCTTC. This gives the protein CASSRQFEQFF.

The chain carries TRBV4-1 and TRBJ2-3, with 10 bases lining up with TRBD2. The CDR3 has 17 amino acids. Germline V CDR1 and CDR2: MGHRA, YSYEKL. Trimming at V came to 0 bases and at J to 8 bases, leaving 11 bases not matched to a gene. Here the CDR3 reads CASSQDRLAGAQGTQYF. The CDR3 region has the DNA TGCGCCAGCAGCCAAGATAGGCTAGCGGGAGCTCAGGGTACGCAGTATTTT.

The chain is built from TRBV19 and TRBJ2-5; D gene uncertain. The germline V gene has CDR1 LNHDA and CDR2 SQIVND (reference sequence). V was shortened by 6 bases and J by 7 bases, with 15 bases between the two germline ends. The CDR3 sequence is 13 residues long. In DNA, the CDR3 is TGTGCCAGTAGCCCGGATCCAGTGGGGACCCAGTACTTC. Protein product: CASSPDPVGTQYF.

CDR3 in amino acids: CASSRQGANEKLFF. For the CDR3, the DNA is TGTGCCAGCAGTAGACAGGGGGCTAATGAAAAACTGTTTTTT. This chain uses TRBV6-5 with TRBJ1-4; TRBD1 aligns across 9 bases. CDR3 length equals 14 residues. The trim removed 5 bases at V and 3 bases at J, leaving 1 base unmatched. The germline gives CDR1 MNHEY, CDR2 SVGAGI.

In regard to this clone: One end of the junction varies from germline; a read error may be responsible. The gene calls are TRBV7-7 and TRBJ2-2; 10 bases are a match to TRBD1. This CDR3 spans 14 amino acids. Germline-derived CDR1 and CDR2 are SSHAT and FNYEAQ (reference sequence). This chain's CDR3 is CASSMGQGFGELFF. The CDR3 DNA is TGTGCTAGCAGCATGGGACAGGGGTTCGGGGAGCTGTTTTTT.

With regard to this clone: Germline is not matched at one junction end, which may reflect a read error. The gene calls are TRBV7-7 and TRBJ2-7; TRBD2 matches 10 bases. The CDR3 consists of 18 residues. Germline V gene data show CDR1 as SSHAT and CDR2 as FNYEAQ (reference sequence). The CDR3 spells CASSPGHPTTSGDYEQYF. The CDR3 DNA follows: TGTGCTAGCAGCCCCGGCCATCCGACAACTAGCGGGGACTACGAGCAGTACTTC.

The chain carries TRBV30 and TRBJ1-2; TRBD1 matches at 7 bases. This CDR3 is 13 amino acids long. Germline assignment: CDR1 GTSNPN and CDR2 SVGIG (reference sequence). V was clipped by 4 bases and J by 3 bases; unmatched bases: 5. CDR3 sequence reads: CAWKTGKDYGYTF. The CDR3, as DNA: TGTGCCTGGAAGACAGGGAAAGACTATGGCTACACCTTC.

The rearrangement uses TRBV18 and TRBJ2-1; 7 bases are a match to TRBD2. Germline CDR1 is KGHSH and CDR2 is LQKENI. There are 14 residues in the CDR3. The junction had 4 bases not matched to a gene; V was cut back by 5 bases and J by 3 bases. CDR3 sequence: CASSSSGGYNEQFF. The CDR3 DNA follows: TGTGCCAGCTCATCGTCGGGGGGCTACAATGAGCAGTTCTTC.

The J gene is TRBJ1-5, the V gene TRBV6-5; tentatively, D is TRBD1 (5 bases). The V gene's germline CDR1 is MNHEY and CDR2 SVGAGI. Between the trimmed V and J ends, which lost 0 bases and 6 bases, there was a span of 9 bases. The CDR3 contains 14 residues. The CDR3 loop is CASSYSGGSQPQHF. CDR3 bases: TGTGCCAGCAGTTACTCGGGGGGGAGTCAGCCCCAGCATTTT.

Details on this clone: The same CDR3 can be traced to other DNA sequences in this sample. This chain joins TRBV5-1 and TRBJ1-1; D call uncertain. This CDR3 has 14 residues. Germline values: CDR1 SGHRS, CDR2 YFSETQ. Trimming stripped 0 bases from V and 1 base from J, with 7 bases between. The CDR3 reads CASSLGPANTEAFF. In DNA, the CDR3 is TGCGCCAGCAGCTTGGGTCCGGCGAACACTGAAGCTTTCTTT.

The chain is built from TRBV7-9 and TRBJ1-4; D is unresolved. The CDR3 runs to 14 residues. Germline V gene sequence: CDR1 SEHNR, CDR2 FQNEAQ (reference sequence). Trimming removed 6 bases from V and 8 bases from J, with 16 bases in between. CDR3 in DNA: TGTGCCAGCAGTGCCCCCGGCGGGGTCGAAAAACTGTTTTTT. Translating it yields CASSAPGGVEKLFF.

The CDR3 is CASSLEDTRTEAFF. DNA of the CDR3: TGCGCCAGCAGCTTGGAGGACACCAGAACTGAAGCTTTCTTT. The rearrangement links TRBV5-1 to TRBJ1-1; tentatively, D is TRBD1 (5 bases). The V end lost 0 bases, the J end lost 5 bases, and 11 bases lay between the germline ends. Per the germline V gene, CDR1 is SGHRS and CDR2 is YFSETQ. This CDR3 spans 14 amino acids.

This chain joins TRBV29-1 and TRBJ2-7; 9 positions agree with TRBD2. The CDR3 extends over 13 amino acids. Per germline, CDR1 SQVTM and CDR2 ANQGSEA. V lost 2 bases and J lost 4; bases outside the gene matches: 3. This CDR3 is CSVELAGRYEQYF. DNA of the CDR3: TGCAGCGTTGAACTAGCGGGACGGTACGAGCAGTACTTC.

The chain recombines TRBV9 with TRBJ2-1; D is unclear. Trimming cost V 0 bases and J 0 bases, with 10 bases left between them. CDR1 is SGDLS, CDR2 YYNGEE, per germline. This CDR3 contains 16 residues. The CDR3 protein is CASSVVAPSSYNEQFF. The CDR3, as DNA: TGTGCCAGCAGCGTAGTTGCGCCGAGCTCCTACAATGAGCAGTTCTTC.